Below, 19 T cell receptor beta chains from the same sample are listed, as sequenced in a study of tumor and adjacent non-tumor tissue in lung cancer. The template was RNA from unsorted bulk tissue. The library came from three nested PCR rounds adapted from ARM-PCR protocols. From the multiplex PCR reads, TCRdb called clonotypes with MiXCR, one entry per CDR3 protein. The table has about 76,000 distinct CDR3 sequences, 55% to 70% seen once; the top ten hold about 12%. Material: lung tumor tissue. The receptors shown here come from a woman in her seventies with non-small cell lung cancer.

The chain couples TRBV6-5 to TRBJ2-7; 12 nucleotides line up with TRBD2. The CDR3 loop spans 16 amino acids. V gave up 8 bases and J gave up 12 bases; unmatched junction bases: 20. The germline V gene encodes CDR1 MNHEY and CDR2 SVGAGI. CDR3 residues: CASSHQDTETSGRSYF. In nucleotides, the CDR3 is TGTGCCAGCTCCCATCAGGACACGGAGACTAGCGGGAGATCGTACTTC.

For this clonotype: A read error may account for a junction end that differs from germline. The CDR3 reads CASSLGTNLLYNEQFF. The CDR3 coding sequence is TGTGCCAGCAGCTTGGGTACTAATCTCCTCTACAACGAGCAGTTCTTC. The chain links TRBV5-5 to TRBJ2-1; D is uncertain. The CDR3 is made up of 16 amino acids. CDR1 and CDR2 from the germline V gene are SGHKS and YYEKEE (reference sequence).

This chain links TRBV28 with TRBJ2-7; 11 bases match TRBD1. CDR1 is MDHEN, CDR2 SYDVKM, per germline. The CDR3 is made up of 16 amino acids. With V trimmed by 4 bases and J by 13 bases, 18 bases remained unmatched. The CDR3 DNA sequence: TGTGCCAGCAGTTCCCAAGGACAGGGGGCGGGAAACGACCATTACTTC. Its translation: CASSSQGQGAGNDHYF. Using reference TRBV28 and TRBJ2-7 for the parts outside the CDR3, the full variable domain is DVKVTQSSRYLVKRTGEKVFLECVQDMDHENMFWYRQDPGLGLRLIYFSYDVKMKEKGDIPEGYSVSREKKERFSLILESASTNQTSMYLCASSSQGQGAGNDHYFGPGTRLTVT.

The sample holds a few counts of this clonotype. The gene calls are TRBV6-5 and TRBJ1-3; no clear D. V was pared by 6 bases and J by 2 bases, with 11 bases between. Germline V gene data show CDR1 as MNHEY and CDR2 as SVGAGI. The CDR3 runs to 14 residues. CDR3 protein: CASRRDTTGNTIYF. The CDR3 coding sequence is TGTGCCAGCAGGCGGGATACCACTGGAAACACCATATATTTT.

Remarks on this clonotype: A read error is likely, as this CDR3 ends without the conserved phenylalanine or tryptophan. This sequence joins TRBV11-1 and TRBJ1-1; D is perhaps TRBD1 (5 bases). Germline V lookup: CDR1 SGHAT, CDR2 FQDESV (reference sequence). The length of the CDR3 is 15 residues. CDR3 amino acids: CARSSTGTRDTEAFL. CDR3 bases: TGTGCCAGGAGCTCCACCGGGACCCGAGACACTGAAGCTTTCCTT.

Concerning this clonotype: Possible read error: a much larger clone is one base away. Here the CDR3 DNA reads TGTGCCAGCAGCTTGTCCGACAAGGATGGGCAGCCCCAGCATTTT. Translating it yields CASSLSDKDGQPQHF. This sequence joins TRBV28 and TRBJ1-5; D remains ambiguous. There are 15 residues in the CDR3. Germline assignment: CDR1 MDHEN and CDR2 SYDVKM. Between the trimmed V and J ends, which lost 6 bases and 7 bases, there was a span of 19 bases.

This clonotype was seen ten or more times. This sequence joins TRBV7-8 and TRBJ2-7, with TRBD1 as a possible D gene (5 bases). Germline lookup yields CDR1 SGHVS and CDR2 FQNEAQ. The length of the CDR3 is 12 residues. V lost 5 bases and J 5 bases, leaving 10 bases between the germline ends. This CDR3 reads CASSAQGHEQYF. The CDR3 bases are TGTGCCAGCAGCGCCCAGGGTCACGAGCAGTACTTC.

Regarding this clonotype: Relative to the germline gene, one junction end is altered; a read error may explain this. The V call is TRBV28, the J call TRBJ1-2; 8 positions agree with TRBD1. The CDR3 covers 13 residues. The V gene's germline CDR1 is MDHEN and CDR2 SYDVKM. The CDR3 loop reads CAGSSGQVYGYNF. CDR3 sequence (DNA): TGTGCCGGCAGTTCGGGACAGGTTTATGGCTACAACTTC.

Worth noting for this clonotype: A junction end diverges from the germline sequence, so it may reflect a read error. V usage is TRBV6-5 and J usage is TRBJ2-5; TRBD1 aligns across 9 bases. CDR3 length: 17 amino acids. Germline V gene lookup returns CDR1 MNHEY and CDR2 SVGAGI. This CDR3 reads CASSSLTGGFWRETQYF. In DNA form, the CDR3 reads TGTGCCAGCAGCAGTTTGACAGGGGGTTTCTGGCGAGAGACCCAGTACTTT.

A remark on this clonotype: One end of the junction does not line up with germline, which may come from a read error. The V call is TRBV4-2, the J call TRBJ2-1; D call uncertain. CDR3 length: 13 amino acids. The germline V gene has CDR1 LGHNA and CDR2 YNFKEQ. The CDR3 spells CARSLSGPNEQFF. The CDR3 coding sequence is TGTGCCAGGAGCCTTTCCGGTCCCAATGAGCAGTTCTTC.

Worth noting for this clonotype: Given the absence of the conserved phenylalanine or tryptophan at the CDR3 end, a read error is likely. The DNA is left out, because the CDR3 cannot be placed on it with certainty; the CDR3 is given as TCRdb lists it. This chain links TRBV12-3 or TRBV12-4 with TRBJ2-3. Including both end residues, the CDR3 is 17 amino acids long. The CDR3 reads CASSLAPYIPSTDTRYL.

The rearrangement joins TRBV6-5 to TRBJ2-2; D is tentatively TRBD1 or TRBD2 (6 bases each). This CDR3 has 14 amino acids. Germline CDR1 and CDR2: MNHEY and SVGAGI. Here the CDR3 reads CASGYLRGTGELFF. The CDR3 DNA reads as TGTGCTAGCGGTTATCTCAGGGGTACCGGGGAGCTGTTTTTT.

Only one count was recorded for this clonotype. A read error may be the cause here, since a much bigger clone is one base away. V is TRBV4-1 and J is TRBJ1-2; possibly TRBD1 for D (5 bases). CDR3 length: 14 amino acids. Germline V gene lookup returns CDR1 MGHRA and CDR2 YSYEKL. The V end was cut by 2 bases, the J end by 4 bases, with 11 bases between. The CDR3 spells CASSQKQQGYGYTF. CDR3 nucleotide sequence: TGCGCCAGCAGCCAAAAGCAGCAGGGCTATGGCTACACCTTC.

Points on this clonotype: An end of the junction does not agree with germline; a read error may underlie this. This chain links TRBV11-2 with TRBJ2-1; no clear D. Germline V gives CDR1 SGHAT, CDR2 FQNNGV. This CDR3 contains 15 residues. The CDR3 sequence: CAGSLSSVQYNEQFF. In DNA, the CDR3 is TGTGCCGGCAGCTTATCAAGCGTGCAGTACAATGAGCAATTCTTC.

The rearrangement links TRBV29-1 to TRBJ2-2; D is perhaps TRBD2 (6 bases). CDR1 SQVTM and CDR2 ANQGSEA come from the germline V gene. The CDR3 is 11 amino acids. CDR3 region: CSVGGPGELFF. DNA for the CDR3: TGCAGTGTGGGAGGTCCCGGGGAGCTGTTTTTT.

Of note for this clonotype: A junction boundary mismatches the germline segment, possibly from a read error. The gene calls are TRBV7-9 and TRBJ2-3, with 7 bases matching TRBD1. The germline gives CDR1 SEHNR, CDR2 FQNEAQ (reference sequence). The CDR3 covers 16 residues. In DNA form, the CDR3 reads TGTGCCAGCAGCCACGGGACAGACCCTAGCTCAGATAGGCAGTATTTT. Encoded protein: CASSHGTDPSSDRQYF.

In the case of this clonotype: One junction end disagrees with the germline gene, perhaps due to a read error. The chain has TRBV4-1 and TRBJ1-1; D unresolved. Germline loops: CDR1 MGHRA, CDR2 YSYEKL. The CDR3 is made up of 14 amino acids. CDR3 residues: CTSSHRIENTEAFF. Here the CDR3 DNA reads TGTACCAGCAGCCACCGGATAGAGAACACTGAAGCTTTCTTT.

Points on this clonotype: A read error may be the cause here, since a much bigger clone is one base away. The J gene is TRBJ1-2, the V gene TRBV30; possible D gene TRBD1, 6 bases. The V and J ends lost 8 bases and 7 bases respectively, with 17 bases between them. The V gene's germline CDR1 is GTSNPN and CDR2 SVGIG (reference sequence). This CDR3 is 12 amino acids long. In nucleotides, the CDR3 is TGTGCCGTCGCTACAGGGAGTGGTGGCTACACCTTC. This gives the protein CAVATGSGGYTF.

The chain links TRBV11-1 to TRBJ2-1; D remains ambiguous. In germline, CDR1 is SGHAT, CDR2 FQDESV (reference sequence). CDR3 length: 15 amino acids. Trimming took 2 bases from V and 4 from J, leaving 12 bases between them. The CDR3 DNA reads as TGTGCCAGCAGCTTATCTATCACAACGTACAATGAGCAGTTCTTC. Its protein is CASSLSITTYNEQFF.